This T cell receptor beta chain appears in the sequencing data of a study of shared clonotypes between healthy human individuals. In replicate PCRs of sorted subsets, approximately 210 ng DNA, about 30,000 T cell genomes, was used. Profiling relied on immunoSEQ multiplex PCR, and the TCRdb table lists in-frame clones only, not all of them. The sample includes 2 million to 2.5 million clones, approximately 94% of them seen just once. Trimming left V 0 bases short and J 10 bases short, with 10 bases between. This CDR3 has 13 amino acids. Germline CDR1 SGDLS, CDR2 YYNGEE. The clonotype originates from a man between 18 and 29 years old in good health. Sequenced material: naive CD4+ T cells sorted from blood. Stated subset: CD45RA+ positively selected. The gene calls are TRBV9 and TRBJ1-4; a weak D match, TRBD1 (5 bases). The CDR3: CASSVELGRKLFF. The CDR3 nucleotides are TGTGCCAGCAGCGTAGAATTGGGGCGAAAACTGTTTTTT.